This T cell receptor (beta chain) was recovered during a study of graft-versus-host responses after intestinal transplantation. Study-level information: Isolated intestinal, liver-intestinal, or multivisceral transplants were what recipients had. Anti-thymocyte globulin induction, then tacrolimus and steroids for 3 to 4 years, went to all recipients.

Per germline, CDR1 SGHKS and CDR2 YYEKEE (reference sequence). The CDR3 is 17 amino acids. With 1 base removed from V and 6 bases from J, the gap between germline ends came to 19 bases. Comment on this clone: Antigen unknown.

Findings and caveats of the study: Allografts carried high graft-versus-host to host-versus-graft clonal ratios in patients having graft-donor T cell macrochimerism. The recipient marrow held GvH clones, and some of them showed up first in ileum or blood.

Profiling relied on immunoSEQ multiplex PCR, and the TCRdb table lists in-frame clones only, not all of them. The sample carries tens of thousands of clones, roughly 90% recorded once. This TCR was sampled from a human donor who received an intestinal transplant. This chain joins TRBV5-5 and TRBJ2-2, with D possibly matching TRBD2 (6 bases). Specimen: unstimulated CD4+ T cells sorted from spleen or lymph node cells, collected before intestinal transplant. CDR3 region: CASSLIGLALAPGELFF. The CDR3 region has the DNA TGTGCCAGCAGCTTGATTGGCTTGGCCCTAGCGCCCGGGGAGCTGTTTTTT. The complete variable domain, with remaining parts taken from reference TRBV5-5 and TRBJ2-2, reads DAGVTQSPTHLIKTRGQQVTLRCSPISGHKSVSWYQQVLGQGPQFIFQYYEKEERGRGNFPDRFSARQFPNYSSELNVNALLLGDSALYLCASSLIGLALAPGELFFGEGSRLTVL.